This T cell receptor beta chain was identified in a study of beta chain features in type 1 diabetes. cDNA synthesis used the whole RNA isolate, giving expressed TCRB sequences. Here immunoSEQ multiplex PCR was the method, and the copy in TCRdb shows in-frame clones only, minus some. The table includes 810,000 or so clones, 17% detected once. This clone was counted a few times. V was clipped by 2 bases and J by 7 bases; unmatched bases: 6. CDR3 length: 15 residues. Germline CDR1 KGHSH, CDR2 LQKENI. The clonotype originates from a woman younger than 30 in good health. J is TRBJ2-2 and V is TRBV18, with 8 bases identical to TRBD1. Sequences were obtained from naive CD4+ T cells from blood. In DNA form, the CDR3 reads TGTGCCAGCTCACCAGGGACAGGCAGGATCGGGGAGCTGTTTTTT. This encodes CASSPGTGRIGELFF.